This TCR beta chain derives from a study of PD-1 blockade in classical Hodgkin lymphoma (dated by TCRdb to about 2020). Study-level background: Nivolumab dosing was 3 mg/kg intravenously every 2 weeks, continuing until either disease progression or unacceptable toxicity. The study used TCR beta sequencing and CyTOF to define a peripheral blood immune signature of response to PD-1 blockade in classical Hodgkin lymphoma. Summary of the overall study and its limitations: By C4D1, a significant rise was seen in CD4+ TCR diversity but not in CD8+ TCR diversity (p=0.0027 vs p=0.16), and the rise was most apparent among complete responders (p=0.02). Lower diversity was observed in patients in whom nivolumab was started less than 1 year after ASCT, and these patients were excluded from later analyses so that confounding by immune reconstitution would be avoided. Trial patients with a complete response had baseline diversity similar to that of newly diagnosed patients, while partial responders and progressors had significantly lower diversity. Baseline TCR diversity was reported to be lower in newly diagnosed patients than in healthy donors and to be lower still in relapsed/refractory patients. The study covered only a single clinical trial cohort, and the causes of the repertoire differences, possibly disease activity or prior therapy, were still not defined.

Interpreted using the paper, the time point label stands for: cycle 4 day 1 (C4D1), after five to seven weeks of nivolumab. All trial patients had relapsed after autologous stem cell transplantation, with cohorts A, B and C differing in prior brentuximab vedotin exposure. Magnetic negative selection with a Miltenyi CD4+ T cell isolation kit was used to purify CD4+ T cells from thawed PBMCs. The trial cohort included fewer than 65 patients with relapsed/refractory classical Hodgkin lymphoma, and each patient had a best overall response of complete response, partial response or progressive disease. Trial patients were treated with single-agent nivolumab in the multi-cohort phase II CheckMate 205 trial. An independent review committee assessed best overall response by applying the 2007 International Working Group response criteria. Trial PBMCs were collected just before the start of nivolumab (C1D1) and during therapy at cycle 2 day 1 and cycle 4 day 1. Peripheral blood was collected in 8 mL Vacutainer Cell Preparation Tubes, from which PBMCs were isolated by centrifugation and then cryopreserved. Purified CD4+ and CD8+ fractions were prepared only for cases with an additional available PBMC sample. Magnetically labelled cells were removed on LS columns in a quadroMACS separator, and the flow-through was collected as the purified fraction.

The Qiagen DNeasy kit was used to extract genomic DNA from unsorted PBMCs and from the negatively selected CD4+ and CD8+ fractions. Amplification of TCR beta CDR3 regions was done by immunoSEQ multiplex PCR with primers that anneal to V and J segments. A synthetic immune receptor repertoire was used to minimize amplification bias, and any residual bias was removed computationally once sequencing was done. Concerning the study's data processing: Custom Python scripts were used to quantify repertoire diversity as the Shannon entropy index. Unsorted, CD4+ and CD8+ repertoires were examined separately, except in combined analyses, for which CD4+ and CD8+ sequences were merged in silico. A clone counted as expanded when the clone's frequency after treatment rose at least 2-fold relative to C1D1, and clones undetected at baseline were given a pseudocount of 0.5. Clones with 0 or 1 copy at C1D1 were defined as singleton clones, while clones with 2 or more copies were defined as non-singleton clones. Clones expanded in unsorted samples were labelled as CD4+, CD8+ or unknown by matching protein sequences in sorted samples from the same patient. Wilcoxon tests on paired samples were used to test changes in diversity from C1D1 to C4D1. The table comes from immuneACCESS by way of TCRdb, which keeps in-frame sequences with V and J called. Part of the clones is missing from these tables; in studies checked, under half for an unresolved V gene and the rest for unknown reasons. V and J calls and clone size are given by that table; D and trimming were obtained from the DNA. Here the sample has thousands of clones; around 86% occur a single time. The top ten clones comprise over 1.2% of the sample.

As to this clone: The antigen it recognizes is unknown. No base quality values were provided; no much bigger clone lies one nucleotide off.

The source material was CD4+ T cells from blood, sampled before the fourth cycle of nivolumab. This clonotype was sampled from a human donor with classical Hodgkin lymphoma.

The CDR3 here reads CASSVGGLAGYNEQYF. The DNA reads as follows: TGTGCCAGCAGCGTAGGTGGGTTAGCGGGGTACAACGAGCAGTACTTC. The receptor chain draws on TRBV9 and TRBJ2-7; 8 bases in the middle match TRBD2. CDR1 and CDR2 are read off the germline V gene as SGDLS and YYNGEE. From the cysteine up to the phenylalanine, the CDR3 has a length of 16 residues. CDR3 DNA only is kept here, 48 bases in frame from base 1. Trimmed from V: 0 bases; trimmed from J: 5 bases; junction bases lacking a gene match: 10. The entire variable domain, with the stretches around the CDR3 drawn from the reference TRBV9 and TRBJ2-7 proteins, is DSGVTQTPKHLITATGQRVTLRCSPRSGDLSVYWYQQSLDQGLQFLIQYYNGEERAKGNILERFSAQQFPDLHSELNLSSLELGDSALYFCASSVGGLAGYNEQYFGPGTRLTVT.